The 8 T cell receptor beta chains in this list originate from one sample, sequenced in a study of technical replicates of blood from a handful of donors. Profiling relied on immunoSEQ multiplex PCR, and the TCRdb table lists in-frame clones only, not all of them. The sample has around 75,000 clones, 85% to 95% seen once. The specimen sequenced was T cells isolated from PBMCs. The receptor set was obtained from a human donor in good health.

The chain carries TRBV11-2 and TRBJ1-1; 8 nucleotides agree with TRBD1. The CDR3 is 15 amino acids. CDR1 is SGHAT and CDR2 is FQNNGV in the germline V gene. The CDR3 DNA follows: TGTGCGTCAAGAGGTCCCGGGACAGGTAACACTGAAGCTTTCTTT. As protein: CASRGPGTGNTEAFF.

This chain uses TRBV29-1 with TRBJ1-1, with 7 bases lining up with TRBD1. The CDR3 extends over 13 amino acids. V shed 6 bases and J 2 bases; nucleotides not matched to a gene: 6. CDR1 is SQVTM, CDR2 ANQGSEA, per germline. DNA for the CDR3: TGCAGCGTGAGGACAGGCTCAAACACTGAAGCTTTCTTT. This gives the protein CSVRTGSNTEAFF.

V is TRBV10-3 and J is TRBJ2-7; 9 nucleotides agree with TRBD2. In germline, CDR1 is ENHRY, CDR2 SYGVKD. With 3 bases clipped from V and 3 bases from J, the junction kept 3 bases outside the gene matches. The CDR3 is made up of 14 amino acids. The CDR3 reads CAISEAGGNYEQYF. The CDR3 region has the DNA TGTGCCATCAGTGAAGCGGGAGGCAACTACGAGCAGTACTTC.

The chain is built from TRBV5-4 and TRBJ2-7, with 7 bases identical to TRBD1. CDR1 is SGHNT, CDR2 YYREEE, per germline (reference sequence). The CDR3 sequence is 13 residues long. V lost 5 bases, J lost 2 bases, and 4 bases stayed unmatched. The CDR3 DNA sequence: TGTGCCAGCAGTAGGGACAGACCCTACGAGCAGTACTTC. Its translation: CASSRDRPYEQYF.

This chain links TRBV11-2 with TRBJ1-1; TRBD1 is a possible D gene (5 bases). Germline V lookup: CDR1 SGHAT, CDR2 FQNNGV. Trimming removed 6 bases at V and 2 bases at J, with 13 bases between. The CDR3 covers 14 residues. CDR3 amino acids: CASRDGHLNTEAFF. In DNA, the CDR3 is TGTGCCAGCAGGGATGGACACCTTAACACTGAAGCTTTCTTT.

This rearrangement joins TRBV11-2 to TRBJ2-7; tentative D call: TRBD2 (5 bases). The CDR3 sequence is 13 residues long. Per the germline V gene, CDR1 is SGHAT and CDR2 is FQNNGV. Trimming took 5 bases from V and 2 from J, leaving 10 bases between them. The CDR3 DNA is TGTGCCAGCAGCCCGGGAAACACCTACGAGCAGTACTTC. Translation gives CASSPGNTYEQYF.

The chain joins TRBV9 to TRBJ2-1, with D possibly matching TRBD2 (7 bases). The CDR3 totals 15 residues. The V gene's germline CDR1 is SGDLS and CDR2 YYNGEE. The V and J ends lost 4 bases and 4 bases respectively, with 15 bases between them. The CDR3 DNA reads TGTGCCAGCAGCTCCCGGGGGGCCCTATACAATGAGCAGTTCTTC. Translation gives CASSSRGALYNEQFF.

V usage is TRBV11-1 and J usage is TRBJ2-7; 11 bases line up with TRBD1. CDR3 length: 15 amino acids. The germline V gene encodes CDR1 SGHAT and CDR2 FQDESV (reference sequence). V lost 4 bases to trimming and J lost 2 bases; unmatched junction nucleotides: 4. The CDR3 region is CASSSTGQGAYEQYF. The CDR3 DNA reads as TGTGCCAGCAGCTCTACGGGACAGGGGGCCTACGAGCAGTACTTC.